This T cell receptor beta chain was recovered during a study of blood T cell repertoires in COVID-19. Overall study: Sources were T cells, B-cell-depleted T cells, or PBMCs; the material itself was cDNA or gDNA.

Original processing methods: Amplification with reference gene primers provided the estimates of nucleated cell counts. Sequenced by immunoSEQ multiplex PCR; TCRdb stores in-frame clones only, minus some. The V and J calls and clone size come from that table; D and trimming were worked out from the DNA. This table holds approximately 350,000 clones, 75% to 90% found once. The Seattle patients, enrolled during active infection, were followed longitudinally. The CDR3 is made up of 15 amino acids. CDR1 is SGDLS, CDR2 YYNGEE, per germline. With 1 base removed from V and 0 bases from J, the gap between germline ends came to 8 bases.

The J gene is TRBJ1-3, the V gene TRBV9; a weak D match, TRBD1 (5 bases). The source of this sequence is a woman in her fifties or sixties with COVID-19, enrolled during active disease. Material for sequencing was peripheral blood. The CDR3 coding sequence is TGTGCCAGCAGCGTAACAGGCAGCTCTGGAAACACCATATATTTT. Its translation is CASSVTGSSGNTIYF.